This T cell receptor beta chain emerged from a study of shared clonotypes between healthy human individuals. V was clipped by 4 bases and J by 5 bases; unmatched bases: 8. Germline V gene lookup returns CDR1 MGHRA and CDR2 YSYEKL. The length of the CDR3 is 15 residues. Profiling relied on immunoSEQ multiplex PCR, and the TCRdb table lists in-frame clones only, not all of them. The data hold roughly 2.1 million clones, with more than 85% observed a single time. The naive CD8 fraction comprised CD45RO-negative cells positively selected for CCR7 and excluded terminally differentiated effector memory CD45RA+ cells.

The origin of this receptor is a man younger than 35 in good health. Some clones in this sample may be carry-over from other donors' samples. Source material: naive CD8+ T cells from PBMCs. The V call is TRBV4-1, the J call TRBJ2-3; 8 bases are a match to TRBD2. The chain's CDR3 is CASSPRRGALDTQYF. In DNA, the CDR3 is TGCGCCAGCAGCCCCCGGCGGGGGGCCCTAGATACGCAGTATTTT.